What follows are 17 T cell receptor beta chains derived from one specimen sequenced in a study of T cell responses to AZD1222 COVID-19 vaccine. Profiling relied on immunoSEQ multiplex PCR, and the TCRdb table lists in-frame clones only, not all of them. The sample contains some 99,000 clones, more than 70% of which appear only once. This sample comprised peripheral blood, obtained 28 days after the second AZD1222 dose. The receptors shown here come from an adult who received the AZD1222 COVID-19 vaccine.

The V gene is TRBV4-1, the J gene TRBJ1-1; 8 nucleotides match TRBD1. V shed 4 bases, J shed 10 bases, and the junction held 5 bases outside the gene matches. Germline lookup yields CDR1 MGHRA and CDR2 YSYEKL. The CDR3 runs 12 residues. The CDR3: CASSRLDRAAFF. The DNA for the CDR3 is TGCGCCAGCAGCCGCCTGGACAGGGCAGCTTTCTTT.

This clone was picked up one time. The rearrangement links TRBV7-2 to TRBJ1-6; weak D call: TRBD1 (5 bases). This CDR3 comprises 17 residues. The germline CDR1 and CDR2 sequences are SGHTA and FQGNSA. V was clipped by 5 bases and J by 0 bases, with 14 bases between them. CDR3 coding DNA: TGTGCCAGCAGCCCCGAGGGTCAGGGCTCCTATAATTCACCCCTCCACTTT. The encoded protein is CASSPEGQGSYNSPLHF.

This rearrangement joins TRBV4-1 to TRBJ2-1, with 7 bases lining up with TRBD2. Losses at the gene ends were 3 bases for V and 5 bases for J; bases not matched to a gene: 4. CDR3 length: 14 amino acids. The germline gives CDR1 MGHRA, CDR2 YSYEKL. CDR3 sequence reads: CASSQMGLNNEQFF. CDR3 DNA: TGCGCCAGCAGCCAGATGGGACTAAACAATGAGCAGTTCTTC.

CDR3 DNA: TGCGCCAGCAGATCCGGGACAGGGGCCGGGGCCAACGTCCTGACTTTC. Translation: CASRSGTGAGANVLTF. The chain combines TRBV4-1 with TRBJ2-6; 10 nucleotides match TRBD1. CDR1 is MGHRA, CDR2 YSYEKL, per germline. This CDR3 contains 16 residues. The trim removed 6 bases at V and 4 bases at J, leaving 6 bases unmatched.

This clone was seen only once. CDR3 protein: CASSFLGAGRSGANVLTF. The CDR3 bases are TGCGCCAGCAGTTTCCTCGGAGCGGGACGCTCTGGGGCCAACGTCCTGACTTTC. The chain employs TRBV4-1 and TRBJ2-6; 7 bases fit TRBD2. Germline loops: CDR1 MGHRA, CDR2 YSYEKL. The CDR3 runs to 18 residues. V shed 6 bases, J shed 0 bases, and the junction held 11 bases outside the gene matches.

This rearrangement joins TRBV5-5 to TRBJ2-3; 11 bases are shared with TRBD2. Germline CDR1 SGHKS, CDR2 YYEKEE (reference sequence). The ends lost 4 bases at V and 3 bases at J; junction bases unmatched: 7. The CDR3 spans 16 residues. This chain's CDR3 is CASSIYSSGRTDTQYF. CDR3 nucleotides: TGTGCCAGCAGCATATATTCTAGCGGGAGGACAGATACGCAGTATTTT.

This clone was found once. J is TRBJ2-3 and V is TRBV5-1; TRBD2 matches at 10 bases. V lost 4 bases to trimming and J lost 1 base; unmatched junction nucleotides: 3. Germline values: CDR1 SGHRS, CDR2 YFSETQ. The CDR3 length is 15 residues. CDR3 DNA: TGCGCCAGCAGCGCCGGGACTAGCGGCACAGATACGCAGTATTTT. It is translated as CASSAGTSGTDTQYF.

The rearrangement links TRBV7-9 to TRBJ1-2, with D unresolved. Germline V CDR1 and CDR2: SEHNR, FQNEAQ (reference sequence). The CDR3 runs to 13 residues. The V and J ends lost 5 bases and 3 bases respectively, with 10 bases between them. The CDR3 DNA reads TGTGCCAGCAGCCCAGCAAGCCACTATGGCTACACCTTC. Protein sequence: CASSPASHYGYTF.

V and J are TRBV4-2 and TRBJ2-7; D not resolved. Germline assignment: CDR1 LGHNA and CDR2 YNFKEQ. Between the trimmed V and J ends, which lost 4 bases and 4 bases, there was a span of 17 bases. CDR3 size: 15 residues. The CDR3 sequence: CASSPVGSSLYEQYF. The CDR3 DNA sequence: TGTGCCAGCAGCCCCGTTGGTAGCTCCCTATACGAGCAGTACTTC.

This chain links TRBV7-2 with TRBJ1-4; 7 bases are a match to TRBD1. V was clipped by 5 bases and J by 0 bases; unmatched bases: 6. The CDR3 extends over 16 amino acids. The germline V gene encodes CDR1 SGHTA and CDR2 FQGNSA. The CDR3 DNA sequence: TGTGCCAGCAGCCTCCACGGACAGGCAACTAATGAAAAACTGTTTTTT. Translating it yields CASSLHGQATNEKLFF.

This chain connects TRBV7-2 to TRBJ2-2; no clear D. CDR3 length: 14 residues. Germline-derived CDR1 and CDR2 are SGHTA and FQGNSA. Trimming pared 1 base from V and 6 bases from J, leaving 9 bases between. CDR3 nucleotides: TGTGCCAGCAGCTTAGGGAGCATATCCGGGGAGCTGTTTTTT. The encoded protein is CASSLGSISGELFF.

The genes are TRBV30 and TRBJ1-1, with 9 bases matching TRBD1. Germline lookup yields CDR1 GTSNPN and CDR2 SVGIG (reference sequence). The CDR3 contains 17 residues. V was pared by 3 bases and J by 1 base, with 12 bases of the junction left unmatched. CDR3: CAWRDYRGLKGNTEAFF. The CDR3 nucleotides read TGTGCCTGGAGGGATTACAGGGGGCTGAAGGGGAACACTGAAGCTTTCTTT.

The genes are TRBV10-3 and TRBJ1-6, with 9 bases that match TRBD1. V lost 6 bases, J lost 7 bases, and 4 bases stayed unmatched. Per germline, CDR1 ENHRY and CDR2 SYGVKD. CDR3 length: 14 residues. CDR3 sequence reads: CAIRPGQGNSPLHF. The CDR3 DNA follows: TGTGCCATCAGACCGGGACAGGGCAATTCACCCCTCCACTTT.

This clone was counted once. The chain joins TRBV28 to TRBJ2-7, with a tentative D call TRBD1 (5 bases). V was pared by 5 bases and J by 1 base, with 12 bases between. The germline V gene encodes CDR1 MDHEN and CDR2 SYDVKM. The CDR3 consists of 14 residues. The CDR3 nucleotides are TGTGCCAGCAGTACTACCGGACAATCCTACGAGCAGTACTTC. It codes for CASSTTGQSYEQYF.

The V and J genes are TRBV11-1 and TRBJ2-2, with unresolved D. The CDR3 spans 14 residues. Germline-derived CDR1 and CDR2 are SGHAT and FQDESV (reference sequence). V lost 1 base and J 3 bases, leaving 6 bases between the germline ends. The CDR3 spells CASSLGQYTGELFF. The DNA for the CDR3 is TGTGCCAGCAGCTTAGGACAATACACCGGGGAGCTGTTTTTT.

The CDR3 spells CASSTSLAGSYEQYF. DNA for the CDR3: TGTGCCAGTAGTACGTCACTAGCGGGATCCTACGAGCAGTACTTC. The chain is built from TRBV19 and TRBJ2-7; 10 nucleotides align to TRBD2. Germline V gene lookup returns CDR1 LNHDA and CDR2 SQIVND (reference sequence). V lost 4 bases, J lost 1 base, and 4 bases stayed unmatched. CDR3 length equals 15 residues.

The rearrangement joins TRBV5-1 to TRBJ2-1, with TRBD2 matching over 12 bases. Trimming at V came to 5 bases and at J to 3 bases, leaving 6 bases not matched to a gene. The CDR3 covers 16 residues. Germline loops: CDR1 SGHRS, CDR2 YFSETQ. CDR3 coding DNA: TGCGCCAGCAGTTTTGGGACTAGCGGGTACTACAATGAGCAGTTCTTC. The encoded protein is CASSFGTSGYYNEQFF. The full variable domain, its missing parts supplied by reference TRBV5-1 and TRBJ2-1, is KAGVTQTPRYLIKTRGQQVTLSCSPISGHRSVSWYQQTPGQGLQFLFEYFSETQRNKGNFPGRFSGRQFSNSRSEMNVSTLELGDSALYLCASSFGTSGYYNEQFFGPGTRLTVL.